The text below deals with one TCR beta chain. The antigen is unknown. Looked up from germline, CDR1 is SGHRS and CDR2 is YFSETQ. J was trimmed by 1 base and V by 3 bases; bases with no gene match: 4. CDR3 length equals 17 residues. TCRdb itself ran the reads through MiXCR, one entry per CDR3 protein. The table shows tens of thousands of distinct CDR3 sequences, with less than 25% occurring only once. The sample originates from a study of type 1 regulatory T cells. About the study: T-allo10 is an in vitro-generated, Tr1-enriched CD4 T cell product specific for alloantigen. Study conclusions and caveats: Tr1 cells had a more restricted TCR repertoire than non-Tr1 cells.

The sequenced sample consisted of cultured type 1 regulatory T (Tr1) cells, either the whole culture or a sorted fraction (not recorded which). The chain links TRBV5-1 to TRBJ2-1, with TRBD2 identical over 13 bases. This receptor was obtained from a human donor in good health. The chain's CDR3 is CASSSGLAGMSYNEQFF. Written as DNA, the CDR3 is TGCGCCAGCAGCTCGGGACTAGCGGGAATGTCCTACAATGAGCAGTTCTTC.